Sequencing of this T cell receptor beta chain was carried out in a study of CD8+ T cells in alopecia areata. Study in general: Tofacitinib exposure lasted 6 to 18 months, followed by 6 months off drug. Whole-study results and caveats: Sharing of TCRs across patients appeared less clear than in mice, possibly for HLA-related reasons. Any link of baseline CD8+ expansion to response, resting on one nonresponder, remains uncertain. Clonality in lesional scalp, especially alopecia totalis/universalis, exceeded that of normal scalp.

Germline assignment: CDR1 SGHDT and CDR2 YYEEEE. This CDR3 spans 13 amino acids. The V gene lost 6 bases and the J gene lost 0 bases, with 10 bases spanning the gap. Extraction of RNA preceded its reverse transcription into cDNA, which served as the sequencing template. Measured with immunoSEQ multiplex PCR; TCRdb has only the in-frame clones, and not every one. The table has 150,000 or so clones, nearly 55% seen once. This sample's treatment: oral pan-JAK inhibitor, 5-10 mg twice daily. In its sample, this clone was seen a few times. The target antigen is unknown. The sequencing used CD8+ T cells sorted from blood, collected at week 4, from a patient treated with tofacitinib. This sequence joins TRBV5-6 and TRBJ2-7; D might be TRBD1 (6 bases). The sequence was collected from a human donor with alopecia areata. CDR3 coding DNA: TGTGCCAGCACCGACAGGCCCTCCTACGAGCAGTACTTC. Translating it yields CASTDRPSYEQYF. The full variable domain, rest sourced from reference TRBV5-6 and TRBJ2-7, is DAGVTQSPTHLIKTRGQQVTLRCSPKSGHDTVSWYQQALGQGPQFIFQYYEEEERQRGNFPDRFSGHQFPNYSSELNVNALLLGDSALYLCASTDRPSYEQYFGPGTRLTVT.